A selection of T cell receptor beta chains follows, all from one sample in a study of blood T cells in healthy people across ages. MiXCR, applied by TCRdb to the 5' RACE reads, yields one record per CDR3 protein. The profile shows over 950,000 distinct CDR3 sequences, roughly 51% of them singletons. Sequenced input: blood. Receptors were obtained from a woman aged 55-75 years in good health. CDR3s include the opening cysteine and the closing phenylalanine or tryptophan. The D gene is left open where the match is weak. Only some rows state a clone size, as once, few, many or a class for expanded clones.

DNA: TGTGCCAGTAAACCGGGGCCGAACTATAATTCACCCCTCCACTTT; CDR3: CASKPGPNYNSPLHF; J: TRBJ1-6; size: few; V: TRBV28; D: -
DNA: TGCAGTGCTTCCTCCTTGCGGGAGTTTTACAATGAGCAGTTCTTC; CDR3: CSASSLREFYNEQFF; J: TRBJ2-1; size: -; V: TRBV20-1; D: TRBD2
DNA: TGTGCCACCAGTGATTTTGGGACCGGAAGTCCGCAGTCCAATGAGCAGTTCTTC; CDR3: CATSDFGTGSPQSNEQFF; J: TRBJ2-1; size: -; V: TRBV24-1; D: -
DNA: TGCAGTGCTGTAGGTGGCAGGGAAAGCTACGAGCAGTACTTC; CDR3: CSAVGGRESYEQYF; J: TRBJ2-7; size: -; V: TRBV20-1; D: -
DNA: TGTGCCAGCACCGACTCAGGGGGCGATCAGCCCCAGCATTTT; CDR3: CASTDSGGDQPQHF; J: TRBJ1-5; size: -; V: TRBV7-9; D: TRBD1
DNA: TGTGCCAGCAGCTTTTCGGGCTCGGCGGGGACCTCCTACGAGCAGTACTTC; CDR3: CASSFSGSAGTSYEQYF; J: TRBJ2-7; size: few; V: TRBV7-2; D: -
DNA: TGCGCCAGCATAAAGAGGAGCGGATATAGCACAGATACGCAGTATTTT; CDR3: CASIKRSGYSTDTQYF; J: TRBJ2-3; size: -; V: TRBV10-2; D: -
DNA: TGCAGTGCTAGAAAGGACAGGGGGGAGACCCAGTACTTC; CDR3: CSARKDRGETQYF; J: TRBJ2-5; size: -; V: TRBV20-1; D: TRBD1
DNA: TGCAGTGCCCCTACAGTTAACACCGGGGAGCTGTTTTTT; CDR3: CSAPTVNTGELFF; J: TRBJ2-2; size: -; V: TRBV20-1; D: -
DNA: TGTGCCAGCAGTTTAGACCGGGACACACTGGGAGGCTACACCTTC; CDR3: CASSLDRDTLGGYTF; J: TRBJ1-2; size: -; V: TRBV27; D: -